The sample holds one count of the clone carrying this TCR beta chain. Antigen: not known. The CDR3 has 16 residues. Germline V CDR1 and CDR2: MGHRA, YSYEKL. V dropped 6 bases and J dropped 0 bases, with 12 bases sitting between them. Some clones are missing from TCRdb's copy, which holds only in-frame ones; the method was immunoSEQ multiplex PCR. The repertoire has about 380,000 clones, 90% to 97% of them found once; the top ten carry about 0.32%. The data were taken from a study of shared clonotypes between healthy human individuals. Findings of the study overall: What rarefaction showed was incomplete sorted-subset sequencing despite large depth. Estimated richness values were generally larger in naive subsets than in memory subsets.

The sample consisted of memory CD8+ T cells sorted from blood. Subset of the sample: CD45RO+ cells pooled with CCR7-negative TemRA cells. V usage is TRBV4-1 and J usage is TRBJ2-6; D is possibly TRBD1 or TRBD2 (5 bases each). The sequence was collected from a man aged 25 to 40 in good health. The CDR3 bases are TGCGCCAGCAGGTCCCCAGGGACCTCTGGGGCCAACGTCCTGACTTTC. Its translation is CASRSPGTSGANVLTF.